Below are 3 T cell receptor beta chains sequenced from a single sample in a study of blood T cell repertoires in COVID-19. Repertoires were generated with immunoSEQ multiplex PCR, while TCRdb's copy carries only in-frame clones and drops some. The sample shows approximately 490,000 clones, 75% to 90% of them seen only once. The sample taken for sequencing was PBMCs or T cells enriched from blood (not recorded which). Receptors were obtained from a woman younger than 30 who had recovered from COVID-19.

The V and J genes are TRBV6-5 and TRBJ1-6; D is ambiguous. The CDR3 is made up of 14 amino acids. The V end lost 6 bases, the J end lost 4 bases, and 10 bases lay between the germline ends. Germline V lookup: CDR1 MNHEY, CDR2 SVGAGI. The CDR3, as DNA: TGTGCCAGCAGGCAGGCGTCGTATAATTCACCCCTCCACTTT. Encoded protein: CASRQASYNSPLHF.

V usage is TRBV19 and J usage is TRBJ1-4; D remains ambiguous. This CDR3 is built from 15 residues. V was cut by 8 bases and J by 8 bases, with 21 bases left in between. From germline, CDR1 is LNHDA and CDR2 SQIVND (reference sequence). The CDR3: CASGPGRVDGEKLFF. The DNA of the CDR3 is TGTGCCAGTGGCCCTGGTCGGGTTGACGGGGAAAAACTGTTTTTT.

The CDR3 loop reads CASSPVQGDSNQPQHF. Written as DNA, the CDR3 is TGTGCCAGCTCACCGGTACAGGGGGATAGCAATCAGCCCCAGCATTTT. The chain joins TRBV18 to TRBJ1-5, with TRBD1 matching over 8 bases. Germline V gene lookup returns CDR1 KGHSH and CDR2 LQKENI. The CDR3 covers 16 residues. Trimming removed 3 bases from V and 0 bases from J; junction bases left unmatched: 4.